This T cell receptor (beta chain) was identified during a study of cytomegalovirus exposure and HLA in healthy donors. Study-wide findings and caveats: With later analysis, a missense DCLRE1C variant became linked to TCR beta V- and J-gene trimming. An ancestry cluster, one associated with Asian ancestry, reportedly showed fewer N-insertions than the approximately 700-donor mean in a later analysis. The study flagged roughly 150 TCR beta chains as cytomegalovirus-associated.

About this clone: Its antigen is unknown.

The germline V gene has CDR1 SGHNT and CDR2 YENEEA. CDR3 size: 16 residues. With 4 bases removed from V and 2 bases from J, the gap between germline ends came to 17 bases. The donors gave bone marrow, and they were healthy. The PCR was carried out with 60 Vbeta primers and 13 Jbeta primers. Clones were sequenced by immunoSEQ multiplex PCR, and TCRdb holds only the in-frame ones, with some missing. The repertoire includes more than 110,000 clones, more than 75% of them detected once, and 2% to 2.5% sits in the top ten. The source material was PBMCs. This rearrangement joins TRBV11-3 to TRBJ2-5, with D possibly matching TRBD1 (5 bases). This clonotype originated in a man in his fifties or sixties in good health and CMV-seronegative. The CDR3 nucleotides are TGTGCCAGCAGCTCTTCCGGGTGGGGCAGACAAGAGACCCAGTACTTC. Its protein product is CASSSSGWGRQETQYF.